The clone carrying this T cell receptor (beta chain) appeared a few times. The second PCR ran about 6 to 12 cycles with a sample-barcoded 5' primer and J-beta primers. TCRdb called the 5' RACE reads again in MiXCR, with one record for every CDR3 protein. The sample lists over 600,000 distinct CDR3 sequences, approximately 21% occurring once. The V gene's germline CDR1 is SGHTA and CDR2 FQGNSA. The CDR3 totals 15 residues. This entry belongs to a study of blood T cells in healthy people across ages. The source material was blood. This sequence was found in a man in his 70s in good health. The chain combines TRBV7-2 with TRBJ2-5; D remains ambiguous. The DNA end is a closer match to TRBJ2-7, so the J assignment may be wrong. The CDR3 nucleotides are TGTGCCAGCAGCTTAGCGCGAGACTTTACCTACGAGCAGTACTTC. It translates to CASSLARDFTYEQYF.